What follows describes a single T cell receptor (beta chain). At least ten counts were recorded for this clonotype. It has no known antigen specificity. No quality values exist for individual bases; no much larger clone is one base distant. This record belongs to a study of Graves' ophthalmopathy and Graves' hyperthyroidism (dated by TCRdb to 2016 to 2019). Background on the whole study: Peripheral blood was collected at initial diagnosis, before any treatment. To tell Graves' ophthalmopathy apart from Graves' hyperthyroidism, and to predict which patients would progress to ophthalmopathy, the study relied on TCR beta repertoire signatures. In total, 135 blood samples were TCR-sequenced: fewer than 50 ophthalmopathy, approximately 75 hyperthyroidism and some 17 hyperthyroidism-to-ophthalmopathy patients. To explore V-J signatures distinguishing ophthalmopathy from hyperthyroidism, a discovery set of around 100 patients (fewer than 45 ophthalmopathy, 57 stable hyperthyroidism) was enrolled. An independent validation cohort was composed of about 20 hyperthyroidism patients and 17 patients who later progressed from hyperthyroidism to ophthalmopathy. In roughly 6 hyperthyroidism patients, the T-cell repertoires found in thyroid tissue were compared with those found in blood. Following sample collection, hyperthyroidism patients were given methimazole at a starting dose of 30 mg daily, and ophthalmopathy patients were given high-dose intravenous methylprednisolone.

The full study reports these points: In validation, the model predicted ophthalmopathy progression with 70.59% sensitivity and around 72% specificity; some twelve predicted patients were CT-confirmed with GO in a median of about 6.1 months. In cross-validation, the 13-signature model distinguished ophthalmopathy from stable hyperthyroidism with about 88% sensitivity and about 81% specificity, and in the test set the corresponding values were 80% and 75%. Most expanded thyroid clonotypes with a frequency above 0.001 also appeared in blood, which suggests that blood repertoires may reflect the immune response in the thyroid. No statistical method was used to set the sample size in advance, and the investigators knew which group each participant was assigned to.

For repertoire sequencing, TCR beta CDR3 regions were amplified from RNA transcripts. A first-round RT-PCR used HTBI primers with the Qiagen OneStep RT-PCR kit, followed by a second-round multiplex PCR, size selection and purification. Libraries were sequenced on an Illumina HiSeq2000 using paired-end 100 bp reads. Under the source paper's analysis protocol: SOAPnuke was used to process the reads, removing any read that contained adapters or uncalled bases, had a mean Phred below 15, or lacked an exact match to the constant primer or identifier. COPE v1.2.5 was used to merge high-quality paired reads. Clonotypes were defined as unique nucleotide sequences and were aligned to IMGT TRB V, D and J references using MiTCR v1.1. The analysis was limited to V-J combinations with a frequency above 0.0001, which together covered 99% to 99.2% of the repertoires. For each V-J combination, a TCR clonal expansion and chaos score was defined as the ratio of F50 clonal expansion to chaos observed in the TCRdist matrix. Features were reduced by Welch's t-statistics and random forest to more than 10 V-J combinations, which fed a naive Bayes classifier. Thyroid-blood repertoire similarity was quantified with the Morisita-Horn index. TCRdb handled the public reads itself, with Q25 trimming in fastp and clone calling in MiXCR, and kept productive beta chains. A single entry per CDR3 protein holds the most common genes and DNA from its merged rows. The V and J calls come from TCRdb's annotation, not from the publication. This sample has about 740,000 distinct CDR3 sequences in its table, and 35% to 50% of those were observed once. The leading ten clones occupy approximately 43% of the sample.

The ophthalmopathy patients had moderately to severely active disease, with a Clinical Activity Score of 3 or higher, a NOSPECS grade of 4 or higher, and a disease duration of less than 3 months. Patients with other autoimmune diseases, uncontrolled infections, pregnancy or lactation were excluded. Diagnosis was based on clinical symptoms, serum thyroxine, TRAb, thyroid ultrasound and orbital computed tomography. PBMCs were isolated from 7.5 to 10 ml of fresh peripheral blood by Ficoll-Paque density gradient centrifugation. Total RNA was extracted using Trizol reagent, and RNA quality was checked on an Agilent 2100 Bioanalyzer. Sequenced material: peripheral blood. The clonotype was recovered from an adult man with Graves' ophthalmopathy.

The sequenced DNA is TGTGCCAGCAGGGTAGACAGGACCTCTGGAAACACCATATATTTT. Its protein product is CASRVDRTSGNTIYF. This chain is built from TRBV2 and TRBJ1-3; the D region possibly corresponds to TRBD1 (6 bases align). CDR1 SNHLY and CDR2 FYNNEI were looked up in the germline V gene. V is shortened by 6 bases, J by 0 bases, and the region joining them spans 12 bases. The CDR3 holds 15 amino acids from the cysteine to the phenylalanine. Solely the CDR3 DNA is kept, with 45 bases framed from the first base.